These 23 T cell receptor beta chains originate from one sample sequenced in a study of T-cell memory formation after mild COVID-19. TCRdb recomputed calls from the 5' RACE reads with MiXCR, one row per CDR3 protein. This table has approximately 500,000 distinct CDR3 sequences, 25% appearing once. The sample comprised PBMCs or a T cell subset sorted from them (not recorded which). These receptors all stem from an adult woman who had mild COVID-19 (a few samples of this study predate the infection). Cell type and time point are not known.

This sequence joins TRBV2 and TRBJ2-2; no reliable D call. CDR1 and CDR2 (germline): SNHLY, FYNNEI. The CDR3 is 13 amino acids. Trimming pared 3 bases from V and 5 bases from J, leaving 7 bases between. The CDR3 region has the DNA TGTGCCAGCAGTGAGTCGGAAACCGGGGAGCTGTTTTTT. Translation: CASSESETGELFF.

This clonotype appeared a few times. The J gene is TRBJ1-5, the V gene TRBV27, with D uncertain. The CDR3 runs to 16 residues. Trimming took 7 bases from V and 1 from J, leaving 17 bases between them. Germline values: CDR1 MNHEY, CDR2 SMNVEV (reference sequence). As DNA, the CDR3 is TGTGCCAGCACTCTTAAGGTCTGGGTAAGCAATCAGCCCCAGCATTTT. As protein: CASTLKVWVSNQPQHF.

This clonotype was recorded many times. This sequence joins TRBV7-9 and TRBJ2-7; 11 bases map to TRBD2. The V gene end was trimmed by 4 bases and the J gene end by 6 bases; junction bases not matched to a gene: 8. The length of the CDR3 is 15 residues. Per germline, CDR1 SEHNR and CDR2 FQNEAQ (reference sequence). The CDR3 bases are TGTGCCAGCAGCTCCATAGCGGGAGGGCCCGTCGAGCAGTACTTC. Translating it yields CASSSIAGGPVEQYF.

This clonotype was counted between two and nine times. The chain carries TRBV15 and TRBJ1-4; the D gene is possibly TRBD1 (5 bases). CDR1 and CDR2 (germline): LNHNV, YYDKDF (reference sequence). The CDR3 has 15 amino acids. V was clipped by 6 bases and J by 0 bases, with 11 bases between them. The CDR3 DNA sequence: TGTGCCACCAGGGGGTTAGGGGCAACTAATGAAAAACTGTTTTTT. It codes for CATRGLGATNEKLFF.

The J gene is TRBJ2-1, the V gene TRBV5-6; perhaps TRBD2 as D (5 bases). Deletions cut 4 bases from V and 7 bases from J, with 9 bases between. The CDR3 spans 12 residues. CDR1 is SGHDT and CDR2 is YYEEEE in the germline V gene. The CDR3 DNA sequence: TGTGCCAGCAGCAAACTAGTTAATGAGCAGTTCTTC. Translation: CASSKLVNEQFF.

The chain is built from TRBV6-5 and TRBJ1-6; perhaps TRBD1 as D (6 bases). V lost 5 bases to trimming and J lost 8 bases, with 19 bases between them. Germline V CDR1 and CDR2: MNHEY, SVGAGI. This CDR3 comprises 16 residues. In DNA, the CDR3 is TGTGCCAGCAGTCGGCCCAGGGGCCGAAGGGATTCACCCCTCCACTTT. This sequence encodes CASSRPRGRRDSPLHF.

This clonotype has more than one count but fewer than ten. V and J are TRBV19 and TRBJ2-1; no clear D gene. Germline CDR1 LNHDA, CDR2 SQIVND (reference sequence). Trimming removed 5 bases at V and 9 bases at J, with 14 bases between. This CDR3 has 13 amino acids. This CDR3 reads CASSQRTPGEQFF. The CDR3, as DNA: TGTGCCAGTAGTCAAAGGACCCCGGGTGAGCAGTTCTTC.

The V call is TRBV7-9, the J call TRBJ2-3, with D perhaps matching TRBD1 (6 bases). Trimming removed 6 bases from V and 5 bases from J, with 18 bases in between. This CDR3 is 15 amino acids long. Germline V lookup: CDR1 SEHNR, CDR2 FQNEAQ (reference sequence). The CDR3 sequence is CASSIIQGPRDTQYF. CDR3 in DNA: TGTGCCAGCAGTATAATACAGGGACCGAGAGATACGCAGTATTTT.

The V and J genes are TRBV3-1 and TRBJ1-1; a weak D match, TRBD1 (5 bases). Trimming stripped 2 bases from V and 8 bases from J, with 12 bases between. This CDR3 is built from 13 residues. Germline-derived CDR1 and CDR2 are LGHDT and YNNKEL (reference sequence). The CDR3 DNA reads as TGTGCCAGCAGCCAATTGGGAAGACAGGAAGCTTTCTTT. It is translated as CASSQLGRQEAFF.

This clonotype was counted a few times. The rearrangement links TRBV4-1 to TRBJ2-7; 9 bases fit TRBD1. In germline, CDR1 is MGHRA, CDR2 YSYEKL. The CDR3 is 17 residues long. Trimming at V came to 2 bases and at J to 2 bases, leaving 10 bases not matched to a gene. The CDR3, as DNA: TGCGCCAGCAGCCAACCTGGTGGACAGGGGAGCCCCTACGAGCAGTACTTC. Translated: CASSQPGGQGSPYEQYF.

This clonotype occurred a few times. The chain has TRBV4-2 and TRBJ2-7; D is unclear. Germline V gene data show CDR1 as LGHNA and CDR2 as YNFKEQ. The CDR3 runs to 17 residues. V was cut by 0 bases and J by 1 base, with 16 bases left in between. This CDR3 reads CASSQDWSGYRSYEQYF. The CDR3 coding sequence is TGTGCCAGCAGCCAAGATTGGTCTGGGTATAGGTCCTACGAGCAGTACTTC.

The chain links TRBV7-9 to TRBJ2-2; no firm D call. There are 13 residues in the CDR3. The germline CDR1 and CDR2 sequences are SEHNR and FQNEAQ (reference sequence). With 6 bases removed from V and 5 bases from J, the gap between germline ends came to 10 bases. The CDR3 protein is CASRPLETGELFF. The CDR3 DNA is TGTGCCAGCAGGCCCCTAGAGACCGGGGAGCTGTTTTTT. Full variable domain (remainder filled in from reference TRBV7-9 and TRBJ2-2): DTGVSQNPRHKITKRGQNVTFRCDPISEHNRLYWYRQTLGQGPEFLTYFQNEAQLEKSRLLSDRFSAERPKGSFSTLEIQRTEQGDSAMYLCASRPLETGELFFGEGSRLTVL.

The chain is built from TRBV19 and TRBJ2-7; the D call may be TRBD1 or TRBD2 (7 bases each). Germline V gene sequence: CDR1 LNHDA, CDR2 SQIVND (reference sequence). Trimming cost V 5 bases and J 3 bases, with 17 bases left between them. The CDR3 contains 15 residues. CDR3 region: CASSSRDSGVYEQYF. For the CDR3, the DNA is TGTGCCAGTAGTTCTCGGGACAGCGGGGTCTACGAGCAGTACTTC.

This clonotype was observed at least ten times. The chain links TRBV6-5 to TRBJ2-5; D unresolved. Germline CDR1 reads MNHEY; CDR2 reads SVGAGI. The ends were cut back, 0 bases at V and 3 bases at J, with 14 bases in the middle. The CDR3 is made up of 16 amino acids. In DNA form, the CDR3 reads TGTGCCAGCAGTTACTCGGGTTCAATAGAGGAAGAGACCCAGTACTTC. This codes for CASSYSGSIEEETQYF.

This clonotype appeared a few times. The rearrangement uses TRBV9 and TRBJ1-3, with D hard to call. V shed 3 bases and J shed 4 bases, with 11 bases lying between them. CDR3 length equals 14 residues. From germline, CDR1 is SGDLS and CDR2 YYNGEE. CDR3 nucleotide sequence: TGTGCCAGCAGCGGAGGCGGAGGCGGAAACACCATATATTTT. Translation: CASSGGGGGNTIYF.

The chain is built from TRBV10-3 and TRBJ2-3; no clear D gene. The V end was cut by 2 bases, the J end by 2 bases, with 11 bases between. The CDR3 sequence is 15 residues long. Germline CDR1 and CDR2: ENHRY and SYGVKD. CDR3 sequence: CAISENKGPTDTQYF. The CDR3 DNA is TGTGCCATCAGTGAGAATAAGGGTCCCACAGATACGCAGTATTTT.

The chain's CDR3 is CSAKRGTTITDTQYF. In nucleotides, the CDR3 is TGCAGTGCCAAGAGAGGGACTACCATCACAGATACGCAGTATTTT. This chain links TRBV20-1 with TRBJ2-3; the match to TRBD2 covers 7 bases. CDR3 length: 15 amino acids. The V segment lost 6 bases and the J segment 2 bases; nucleotides outside the gene matches: 11. Germline V gene sequence: CDR1 DFQATT, CDR2 SNEGSKA (reference sequence).

This clonotype was observed a handful of times. The CDR3 DNA reads as TGTGCCACCAGTGATTTCCCCGGGACAGGGGACTGGGACACCGGGGAGCTGTTTTTT. Its protein product is CATSDFPGTGDWDTGELFF. The chain couples TRBV24-1 to TRBJ2-2; 10 bases are shared with TRBD1. CDR1 and CDR2 (germline): KGHDR, SFDVKD. This CDR3 has 19 residues. After removal of 1 base from V and 3 bases from J, the junction contained 10 bases not matched to a gene.

CDR3 nucleotides: TGTGCCAGCAGTTATCTCGACAATCAGCCCCAGCATTTT. It codes for CASSYLDNQPQHF. The V and J genes are TRBV6-6 and TRBJ1-5; D gene ambiguous. Trimming cost V 3 bases and J 3 bases, with 6 bases left between them. CDR1 MNHNY and CDR2 SVGAGI come from the germline V gene (reference sequence). The CDR3 has 13 residues.

This clonotype occurred a few times. This sequence joins TRBV7-6 and TRBJ2-2, with 9 bases fitting TRBD2. Unmatched junction bases numbered 0, after V lost 0 bases and J lost 1 base. The CDR3 totals 16 residues. Per germline, CDR1 SGHVS and CDR2 FNYEAQ. The CDR3 is CASSLASGGNTGELFF. In nucleotides, the CDR3 is TGTGCCAGCAGCTTAGCTAGCGGGGGGAACACCGGGGAGCTGTTTTTT.

The chain has TRBV28 and TRBJ2-1; D call uncertain. Trimming pared 5 bases from V and 0 bases from J, leaving 11 bases between. Germline-derived CDR1 and CDR2 are MDHEN and SYDVKM. The CDR3 is 15 residues long. CDR3 sequence: CASSAVEFSYNEQFF. CDR3 coding DNA: TGTGCCAGCAGTGCCGTGGAGTTCTCCTACAATGAGCAGTTCTTC.

The chain links TRBV7-9 to TRBJ2-7; 8 bases match TRBD2. The CDR3 runs 15 residues. Germline V gene lookup returns CDR1 SEHNR and CDR2 FQNEAQ (reference sequence). Losses at the gene ends were 4 bases for V and 3 bases for J; bases not matched to a gene: 8. The CDR3 DNA reads TGTGCCAGCAGCTCCAAAAGCGGGAGAAACTACGAGCAGTACTTC. Translation: CASSSKSGRNYEQYF.

This clonotype has more than one count but fewer than ten. J is TRBJ2-5 and V is TRBV2; 7 bases agree with TRBD2. This CDR3 contains 14 residues. The trim removed 2 bases at V and 7 bases at J, leaving 7 bases unmatched. CDR1 and CDR2 from the germline V gene are SNHLY and FYNNEI. The chain's CDR3 is CASSELSREGTQYF. CDR3 bases: TGTGCCAGCAGTGAACTGTCCAGGGAGGGGACCCAGTACTTC.